The rows below give T cell receptor beta chains drawn from one sample of a study of identifying expanded T cells in peripheral blood. Sequencing used immunoSEQ multiplex PCR; TCRdb keeps in-frame clones, though not all of them. The sample holds 100,000 to 150,000 clones, 84% seen once. The sample taken for sequencing was blood. These receptors all come from a person aged 18 to 70 in good health. CDR3s include the opening cysteine and the closing phenylalanine or tryptophan. A D gene is named only where the DNA matches it firmly. Where a row states a size, it is once, few, many or the class of an expanded clone; other rows omit it.

D: NA
J: TRBJ2-1
size: NA
V: TRBV19
CDR3: CASSMGDRRYNEQFF
DNA: TGTGCCAGTAGTATGGGAGACAGGAGATACAATGAGCAGTTCTTC

D: NA
J: TRBJ1-1
size: NA
V: TRBV12-5
CDR3: CASGFTTDMNTEAFF
DNA: TGTGCTAGTGGTTTTACGACAGACATGAACACTGAAGCTTTCTTT

D: NA
J: TRBJ1-1
size: NA
V: TRBV7-9
CDR3: CASSLVTSGQNFEAFF
DNA: TGTGCCAGCAGCTTAGTCACATCGGGGCAGAACTTTGAAGCTTTCTTT

D: NA
J: TRBJ2-3
size: NA
V: TRBV5-1
CDR3: CASSLTSTDTQYF
DNA: TGCGCCAGCAGCTTGACTAGCACAGATACGCAGTATTTT

D: NA
J: TRBJ1-3
size: NA
V: TRBV2
CDR3: CASSTGHSSGNTIYF
DNA: TGTGCCAGCAGCACGGGACATAGCTCTGGAAACACCATATATTTT

D: NA
J: TRBJ2-2
size: NA
V: TRBV9
CDR3: CASSVGGFWNTGELFF
DNA: TGTGCCAGCAGCGTAGGAGGTTTTTGGAACACCGGGGAGCTGTTTTTT

D: NA
J: TRBJ1-1
size: NA
V: TRBV6-1
CDR3: CASSEVRGRTEAFF
DNA: TGTGCCAGCAGTGAAGTAAGGGGTCGGACTGAAGCTTTCTTT

D: NA
J: TRBJ1-1
size: once
V: TRBV6-5
CDR3: CASSNGQSREAFF
DNA: TGTGCCAGCAGTAATGGACAGTCAAGGGAAGCTTTCTTT

D: NA
J: TRBJ2-5
size: NA
V: TRBV6-6
CDR3: CASSTGYQETQYF
DNA: TGTGCCAGCAGTACAGGGTATCAAGAGACCCAGTACTTC

D: NA
J: TRBJ2-2
size: NA
V: TRBV6-5
CDR3: CASRRRSGELFF
DNA: TGTGCCAGCAGGCGGAGGAGCGGGGAGCTGTTTTTT

D: NA
J: TRBJ1-2
size: NA
V: TRBV5-6
CDR3: CASSLAGHGGGYTF
DNA: TGTGCCAGCAGCTTGGCAGGACACGGGGGCGGCTACACCTTC

D: NA
J: TRBJ2-6
size: NA
V: TRBV7-9
CDR3: CASSLVLQIGYSGANVLTF
DNA: TGTGCCAGCAGCTTAGTTCTCCAAATCGGATACTCTGGGGCCAACGTCCTGACTTTC

D: NA
J: TRBJ1-1
size: NA
V: TRBV7-9
CDR3: CASSKGGNTEAFF
DNA: TGTGCCAGCAGCAAGGGGGGGAACACTGAAGCTTTCTTT

D: TRBD2
J: TRBJ2-3
size: once
V: TRBV29-1
CDR3: CSVVRRGEAQYF
DNA: TGCAGCGTTGTGCGACGGGGGGAGGCGCAGTATTTT

D: NA
J: TRBJ2-5
size: few
V: TRBV21-1
CDR3: CASSKAGLAKFKETQYF
DNA: TGTGCCAGCAGCAAAGCCGGACTAGCTAAATTTAAAGAGACCCAGTACTTC

D: NA
J: TRBJ1-1
size: NA
V: TRBV10-2
CDR3: CASSEYTTRNTEAFF
DNA: TGCGCCAGCAGTGAATACACTACACGGAACACTGAAGCTTTCTTT

D: TRBD1
J: TRBJ1-2
size: NA
V: TRBV2
CDR3: CASSFLRGSTNYGYTF
DNA: TGTGCCAGCAGTTTCCTCAGGGGGTCGACTAACTATGGCTACACCTTC

D: TRBD2
J: TRBJ2-1
size: many
V: TRBV2
CDR3: CASGVGLAGNNEQFF
DNA: TGTGCCAGCGGGGTAGGGCTAGCGGGGAACAATGAGCAGTTCTTC

D: NA
J: TRBJ1-3
size: NA
V: TRBV7-8
CDR3: CASSLRPGTSGNTIYF
DNA: TGTGCCAGCAGCCTCCGACCGGGGACTTCTGGAAACACCATATATTTT

D: NA
J: TRBJ1-2
size: NA
V: TRBV18
CDR3: CASSPRYGYTF
DNA: TGTGCCAGCTCACCGAGATATGGCTACACCTTC

D: NA
J: TRBJ2-2
size: NA
V: TRBV2
CDR3: CASKGVDWGTGELFF
DNA: TGTGCCAGCAAGGGGGTGGACTGGGGGACCGGGGAGCTGTTTTTT

D: TRBD2
J: TRBJ2-1
size: once
V: TRBV30
CDR3: CAWSAIGGEQFF
DNA: TGTGCCTGGAGTGCCATCGGGGGGGAGCAGTTCTTC

D: NA
J: TRBJ1-3
size: NA
V: TRBV18
CDR3: CASSRGIQSISGNTIYF
DNA: TGTGCCAGCTCTAGGGGCATACAGTCAATCTCTGGAAACACCATATATTTT

D: NA
J: TRBJ1-2
size: few
V: TRBV4-3
CDR3: CASSQEVEGRYGYTF
DNA: TGCGCCAGCAGCCAAGAAGTTGAAGGCCGGTACGGCTACACCTTC

D: NA
J: TRBJ2-7
size: NA
V: TRBV19
CDR3: CASSKGGEGLVSSYEQYF
DNA: TGTGCCAGTAGTAAAGGAGGGGAAGGACTGGTCTCGTCCTACGAGCAGTACTTC

D: NA
J: TRBJ1-2
size: NA
V: TRBV6-4
CDR3: CAMKGESNYGYTF
DNA: TGTGCCATGAAAGGGGAATCTAACTATGGCTACACCTTC

D: TRBD1
J: TRBJ1-1
size: NA
V: TRBV7-2
CDR3: CASRPGQRNTEAFF
DNA: TGTGCCAGCAGACCGGGACAGCGCAACACTGAAGCTTTCTTT

D: NA
J: TRBJ1-2
size: NA
V: TRBV6-1
CDR3: CASSEIIGETGWNYGYTF
DNA: TGTGCCAGCAGTGAAATTATAGGGGAGACAGGTTGGAACTATGGCTACACCTTC

D: TRBD1
J: TRBJ1-2
size: NA
V: TRBV9
CDR3: CASSLRDSGLYGYTF
DNA: TGTGCCAGCAGCCTACGGGACAGCGGGCTCTATGGCTACACCTTC

D: NA
J: TRBJ2-3
size: NA
V: TRBV13
CDR3: CASNQGSDPSWDTQYF
DNA: TGTGCCAGCAACCAAGGGTCGGACCCGTCCTGGGATACGCAGTATTTT

D: TRBD1
J: TRBJ1-5
size: NA
V: TRBV6-6
CDR3: CASSSRDRGNQPQHF
DNA: TGTGCCAGCAGTTCACGCGACAGGGGCAATCAGCCCCAGCATTTT

D: NA
J: TRBJ1-6
size: NA
V: TRBV4-3
CDR3: CASSQEGAATPLHF
DNA: TGCGCCAGCAGCCAAGAAGGAGCAGCAACACCCCTCCACTTT

D: NA
J: TRBJ2-6
size: NA
V: TRBV5-1
CDR3: CASSFTQGTGANVLTF
DNA: TGCGCCAGCAGCTTCACTCAGGGGACTGGGGCCAACGTCCTGACTTTC

D: NA
J: TRBJ2-1
size: NA
V: TRBV5-1
CDR3: CASSLEVQGGNEQFF
DNA: TGCGCCAGCAGCTTGGAGGTACAGGGTGGGAATGAGCAGTTCTTC

D: NA
J: TRBJ1-6
size: NA
V: TRBV11-3
CDR3: CASSLSGRSSPLHF
DNA: TGTGCCAGCAGCTTATCAGGGAGGTCCTCACCCCTCCACTTT

D: NA
J: TRBJ2-3
size: few
V: TRBV9
CDR3: CASSLDSGYGKTDTQYF
DNA: TGTGCCAGCAGCCTCGATTCAGGATATGGGAAGACAGATACGCAGTATTTT

D: NA
J: TRBJ2-7
size: NA
V: TRBV6-1
CDR3: CASSARSYEQYF
DNA: TGTGCCAGCAGTGCCAGGTCCTACGAGCAGTACTTC

D: TRBD1
J: TRBJ1-2
size: once
V: TRBV6-5
CDR3: CASRNRGVGYGYTF
DNA: TGTGCCAGCCGAAACAGGGGGGTCGGCTATGGCTACACCTTC

D: TRBD1
J: TRBJ1-2
size: NA
V: TRBV7-2
CDR3: CASSPPGQGAGGYTF
DNA: TGTGCCAGCAGCCCTCCGGGGCAGGGGGCCGGTGGCTACACCTTC

D: NA
J: TRBJ1-1
size: NA
V: TRBV11-3
CDR3: CASSLSSRANTEAFF
DNA: TGTGCCAGCAGCTTATCATCCAGGGCGAACACTGAAGCTTTCTTT

D: TRBD1
J: TRBJ1-1
size: NA
V: TRBV5-5
CDR3: CASSLARGGAEAFF
DNA: TGTGCCAGCAGCTTGGCCAGGGGGGGCGCTGAAGCTTTCTTT

D: TRBD1
J: TRBJ2-7
size: NA
V: TRBV7-2
CDR3: CASSQRGQGINEQYF
DNA: TGTGCCAGCAGCCAGAGGGGACAGGGAATCAACGAGCAGTACTTC

D: NA
J: TRBJ1-2
size: NA
V: TRBV7-2
CDR3: CASSQRHLTNYGYTF
DNA: TGTGCCAGCAGCCAGCGACACCTCACCAACTATGGCTACACCTTC

D: NA
J: TRBJ1-2
size: NA
V: TRBV5-6
CDR3: CASSLRWSVYGYTF
DNA: TGTGCCAGCAGCTTAAGGTGGTCTGTTTATGGCTACACCTTC

D: TRBD1
J: TRBJ2-3
size: NA
V: TRBV6-1
CDR3: CATSGQGVFDTQYF
DNA: TGTGCCACGTCGGGACAGGGGGTTTTTGATACGCAGTATTTT